Presented here are 25 T cell receptor beta chains from one specimen sequenced in a study of cytomegalovirus exposure and HLA in healthy donors. Primers: 60 Vbeta forward and 13 Jbeta reverse. Libraries were prepared by immunoSEQ multiplex PCR; TCRdb keeps only in-frame clonotypes and omits some of them. Here the sample spans 100,000 to 150,000 clones, over 60% being singletons. Material: PBMCs. These receptors originate from a woman aged 40 to 50 in good health and CMV-seronegative.

V usage is TRBV19 and J usage is TRBJ1-4; 7 nucleotides agree with TRBD1. Germline V CDR1 and CDR2: LNHDA, SQIVND (reference sequence). This CDR3 has 15 amino acids. V dropped 3 bases and J dropped 8; count of bases not matched to a gene: 9. DNA of the CDR3: TGTGCCAGTAGTATGGCGACAGGGCTGAAAGAAAAACTGTTTTTT. Translation: CASSMATGLKEKLFF. Full variable domain (missing parts from reference TRBV19 and TRBJ1-4): DGGITQSPKYLFRKEGQNVTLSCEQNLNHDAMYWYRQDPGQGLRLIYYSQIVNDFQKGDIAEGYSVSREKKESFPLTVTSAQKNPTAFYLCASSMATGLKEKLFFGSGTQLSVL.

In this sample, this clone turned up once. The V call is TRBV28, the J call TRBJ1-1, with D tentatively TRBD1 (6 bases). The CDR3 runs to 14 residues. Germline V CDR1 and CDR2: MDHEN, SYDVKM. Trimming stripped 4 bases from V and 2 bases from J, with 11 bases between. Written as DNA, the CDR3 is TGTGCCAGCAGTTCGGCAGGGGCTAACACTGAAGCTTTCTTT. Its translation is CASSSAGANTEAFF.

The CDR3 is CASRQDYNSPLHF. The DNA of the CDR3 is TGTGCCAGCAGACAGGACTATAATTCACCCCTCCACTTT. The J gene is TRBJ1-6, the V gene TRBV2; weak D call: TRBD1 (5 bases). Trimming took off 6 bases at V and 3 bases at J, with 6 bases between the two ends. The CDR3 covers 13 residues. Germline V gene lookup returns CDR1 SNHLY and CDR2 FYNNEI.

The rearrangement links TRBV15 to TRBJ2-4; TRBD1 aligns across 8 bases. V lost 0 bases and J lost 8; bases outside the gene matches: 3. This CDR3 has 14 residues. Germline values: CDR1 LNHNV, CDR2 YYDKDF (reference sequence). The CDR3 region has the DNA TGTGCCACCAGCAGAGATCAGGGGGCGGACATTCAGTACTTC. Translation gives CATSRDQGADIQYF.

The rearrangement joins TRBV28 to TRBJ1-2, with D possibly matching TRBD1 (6 bases). The V end was cut by 1 base, the J end by 4 bases, with 19 bases between. The CDR3 has 17 amino acids. Germline V gene data show CDR1 as MDHEN and CDR2 as SYDVKM. CDR3 bases: TGTGCCAGCAGTTTATTCCAGACAGGCCAAAGTGGCTATGGCTACACCTTC. Its protein is CASSLFQTGQSGYGYTF.

The rearrangement joins TRBV6-1 to TRBJ2-1; 9 bases fit TRBD2. The length of the CDR3 is 15 residues. CDR1 and CDR2 from the germline V gene are MNHNS and SASEGT. V shed 4 bases and J 0 bases; nucleotides not matched to a gene: 1. The CDR3 reads CASSGLADSYNEQFF. Written as DNA, the CDR3 is TGTGCCAGCAGTGGACTAGCGGACTCCTACAATGAGCAGTTCTTC.

The V and J genes are TRBV18 and TRBJ2-5, with no clear D. This CDR3 is built from 15 residues. Germline V gene sequence: CDR1 KGHSH, CDR2 LQKENI. V was pared by 0 bases and J by 5 bases, with 13 bases between. CDR3 residues: CASSPPNTPEETQYF. CDR3 bases: TGTGCCAGCTCACCACCGAACACCCCGGAGGAGACCCAGTACTTC. Drawing the rest from reference TRBV18 and TRBJ2-5, the complete variable domain is NAGVMQNPRHLVRRRGQEARLRCSPMKGHSHVYWYRQLPEEGLKFMVYLQKENIIDESGMPKERFSAEFPKEGPSILRIQQVVRGDSAAYFCASSPPNTPEETQYFGPGTRLLVL.

This chain uses TRBV4-1 with TRBJ2-3; 9 bases fit TRBD2. Trimming cost V 0 bases and J 5 bases; bases outside gene matches: 24. Germline CDR1 is MGHRA and CDR2 is YSYEKL. The CDR3 covers 22 residues. The CDR3 region has the DNA TGCGCCAGCAGCCAAGATCTTAGGGGGATGGGTGCGGCGGGAGGGCTAGGAGATACGCAGTATTTT. It encodes CASSQDLRGMGAAGGLGDTQYF.

The chain links TRBV7-9 to TRBJ1-1; 9 bases align to TRBD1. Germline trimming cut 5 bases from V and 5 bases from J; bases unmatched to any gene: 12. The germline gives CDR1 SEHNR, CDR2 FQNEAQ (reference sequence). The CDR3 is 16 residues long. The CDR3 coding sequence is TGTGCCAGCAGCCCCCGGGCGGACAGGGGAAGGACTGAAGCTTTCTTT. Encoded protein: CASSPRADRGRTEAFF.

The chain has TRBV5-8 and TRBJ2-2; TRBD2 agrees at 11 bases. The CDR3 runs to 17 residues. V lost 6 bases, J lost 1 base, and 8 bases stayed unmatched. Germline V gene lookup returns CDR1 SGHTS and CDR2 YDEGEE. In nucleotides, the CDR3 is TGTGCCAGCATCCGATCCGGGACTAGCGGGAACACCGGGGAGCTGTTTTTT. This encodes CASIRSGTSGNTGELFF.

V usage is TRBV7-2 and J usage is TRBJ1-2, with 7 bases fitting TRBD1. There are 13 residues in the CDR3. J gave up 3 bases and V 5 bases, and 3 bases lay outside the gene matches. Germline lookup yields CDR1 SGHTA and CDR2 FQGNSA. CDR3 sequence: CASSVGQDYGYTF. The CDR3 coding sequence is TGTGCCAGCAGCGTAGGACAGGACTATGGCTACACCTTC.

The rearrangement joins TRBV25-1 to TRBJ2-7, with a tentative D call TRBD1 (5 bases). The V gene's germline CDR1 is MGHDK and CDR2 SYGVNS. The CDR3 loop spans 17 amino acids. Trimming left V 4 bases short and J 5 bases short, with 24 bases between. CDR3 amino acids: CASSADDSGQGVHEQYF. The CDR3 nucleotides read TGTGCCAGCAGTGCCGACGACTCCGGCCAAGGGGTACACGAGCAGTACTTC.

The chain recombines TRBV7-9 with TRBJ2-7; 7 bases map to TRBD2. The germline V gene encodes CDR1 SEHNR and CDR2 FQNEAQ (reference sequence). V lost 5 bases, J lost 1 base, and 17 bases stayed unmatched. The CDR3 loop spans 18 amino acids. The CDR3 sequence is CASSKALLGGSNSYEQYF. CDR3 nucleotide sequence: TGTGCCAGCAGCAAGGCCCTCCTAGGCGGGAGCAATTCCTACGAGCAGTACTTC.

The J gene is TRBJ2-6, the V gene TRBV7-9; perhaps TRBD1 as D (6 bases). CDR1 SEHNR and CDR2 FQNEAQ come from the germline V gene (reference sequence). Trimming pared 4 bases from V and 11 bases from J, leaving 12 bases between. The CDR3 covers 13 residues. The CDR3 sequence is CASSSGTYDVLTF. CDR3 DNA: TGTGCCAGCAGCTCAGGGACATATGACGTCCTGACTTTC.

Written as DNA, the CDR3 is TGTGCCAGCACCCCGAGCAGGGTTCCCGAGCAGTACTTC. Translated: CASTPSRVPEQYF. J is TRBJ2-7 and V is TRBV28; D is possibly TRBD1 (5 bases). Germline values: CDR1 MDHEN, CDR2 SYDVKM. The CDR3 is made up of 13 amino acids. Trimming took off 7 bases at V and 6 bases at J, with 16 bases between the two ends.

The V call is TRBV6-5, the J call TRBJ1-3; D remains ambiguous. The germline V gene has CDR1 MNHEY and CDR2 SVGAGI. This CDR3 has 14 residues. Between the trimmed V and J ends, which lost 9 bases and 1 base, there was a span of 13 bases. CDR3 amino acids: CASKLEESGNTIYF. In DNA, the CDR3 is TGTGCCAGTAAACTTGAGGAATCTGGAAACACCATATATTTT.

The gene calls are TRBV28 and TRBJ2-7, with TRBD2 as a possible D gene (6 bases). The CDR3 contains 16 residues. Germline CDR1 reads MDHEN; CDR2 reads SYDVKM. Trimming took off 4 bases at V and 4 bases at J, with 20 bases between the two ends. DNA for the CDR3: TGTGCCAGCAGTTCGGGCGGCCGGGGGAGTGGGTACGAGCAGTACTTC. It is translated as CASSSGGRGSGYEQYF.

This clone was recorded a few times. The V call is TRBV4-3, the J call TRBJ2-7; weak D call: TRBD2 (5 bases). V shed 5 bases and J shed 4 bases, with 15 bases lying between them. This CDR3 has 14 amino acids. The V gene's germline CDR1 is LGHNA and CDR2 YSLEER. CDR3 sequence reads: CASSFGLLTYEQYF. The CDR3 coding sequence is TGCGCCAGCAGCTTCGGACTGCTGACTTACGAGCAGTACTTC.

The J gene is TRBJ1-5, the V gene TRBV7-2; D remains ambiguous. Trimming cost V 3 bases and J 7 bases, with 13 bases left between them. Germline CDR1 SGHTA, CDR2 FQGNSA. The CDR3 consists of 14 residues. The CDR3 DNA is TGTGCCAGCAGCTTTCTAGGTTACGAGCAGCCCCAGCATTTT. Its protein product is CASSFLGYEQPQHF. The variable domain in full, with the rest retrieved from reference TRBV7-2 and TRBJ1-5, is GAGVSQSPSNKVTEKGKDVELRCDPISGHTALYWYRQSLGQGLEFLIYFQGNSAPDKSGLPSDRFSAERTGGSVSTLTIQRTQQEDSAVYLCASSFLGYEQPQHFGDGTRLSIL.

The rearrangement links TRBV7-9 to TRBJ2-5, with TRBD1 identical over 8 bases. This CDR3 has 16 residues. Germline lookup yields CDR1 SEHNR and CDR2 FQNEAQ (reference sequence). V was pared by 5 bases and J by 5 bases, with 13 bases of the junction left unmatched. In DNA, the CDR3 is TGTGCCAGCAGCCCAAGGGCATCAGGGGGCGAGGAGACCCAGTACTTC. Its protein product is CASSPRASGGEETQYF.

The V call is TRBV13, the J call TRBJ2-1; D might be TRBD1 (6 bases). The V gene lost 0 bases and the J gene lost 5 bases, with 11 bases spanning the gap. The CDR3 is 15 residues long. Looked up from germline, CDR1 is PRHDT and CDR2 is FYEKMQ (reference sequence). The CDR3 DNA reads as TGTGCCAGCAGCTTAGGGGACAGACCGAACAATGAGCAGTTCTTC. Protein sequence: CASSLGDRPNNEQFF.

The chain links TRBV19 to TRBJ2-7; D perhaps matches TRBD1 (5 bases). There are 15 residues in the CDR3. Trimming removed 4 bases at V and 5 bases at J, with 18 bases between. CDR1 and CDR2 (germline): LNHDA, SQIVND (reference sequence). CDR3 nucleotide sequence: TGTGCCAGTAGTAGTGTCCGGACAAAAGTCCACGAGCAGTACTTC. It encodes CASSSVRTKVHEQYF. Full variable domain (outside the CDR3, taken from reference TRBV19 and TRBJ2-7): DGGITQSPKYLFRKEGQNVTLSCEQNLNHDAMYWYRQDPGQGLRLIYYSQIVNDFQKGDIAEGYSVSREKKESFPLTVTSAQKNPTAFYLCASSSVRTKVHEQYFGPGTRLTVT.

The DNA for the CDR3 is TGTGCCAGCAGCGCCCAGGGACAGGGAAGGCGGGAGACCCAGTACTTC. Protein sequence: CASSAQGQGRRETQYF. The rearrangement uses TRBV11-2 and TRBJ2-5; the match to TRBD1 covers 9 bases. Trimming removed 5 bases from V and 5 bases from J; junction bases left unmatched: 12. The CDR3 sequence is 16 residues long. Germline CDR1 SGHAT, CDR2 FQNNGV.

The chain employs TRBV11-1 and TRBJ2-3; 10 bases fit TRBD2. The CDR3 runs to 16 residues. Germline V gives CDR1 SGHAT, CDR2 FQDESV (reference sequence). V shed 1 base, J shed 7 bases, and the junction held 8 bases outside the gene matches. CDR3 DNA: TGTGCCAGCAGCTTAGTACCTAGCGGGAGCGGGAATACGCAGTATTTT. It translates to CASSLVPSGSGNTQYF. Full variable domain (missing parts from reference TRBV11-1 and TRBJ2-3): EAEVAQSPRYKITEKSQAVAFWCDPISGHATLYWYRQILGQGPELLVQFQDESVVDDSQLPKDRFSAERLKGVDSTLKIQPAELGDSAMYLCASSLVPSGSGNTQYFGPGTRLTVL.

The J gene is TRBJ2-7, the V gene TRBV6-1, with D perhaps matching TRBD1 (6 bases). Per the germline V gene, CDR1 is MNHNS and CDR2 is SASEGT. CDR3 length equals 13 residues. With 6 bases removed from V and 2 bases from J, the gap between germline ends came to 11 bases. CDR3 nucleotide sequence: TGTGCCAGCAGATACGGACAGACCTACGAGCAGTACTTC. As protein: CASRYGQTYEQYF.